This TCR beta chain was profiled in a study of blood T cell repertoires in COVID-19. Cohort allocation depended upon clinical history that participants reported. Two consecutive negative NP/OP PCR tests, clearance, or resolved symptoms defined Cohort 3 recovery. The trim removed 2 bases at V and 0 bases at J, leaving 7 bases unmatched. This CDR3 region has 17 residues. The V gene's germline CDR1 is LGHDT and CDR2 YNNKEL (reference sequence). In the original analysis: The assay estimated nucleated cells by amplifying reference gene primers. TCRdb keeps only in-frame clones here, not all; method: immunoSEQ multiplex PCR. D and trimming come from the DNA, and the V and J calls and clone size come from that table. Of under 500,000 clones listed, over 75% are singletons.

The sequenced sample was PBMCs or T cells enriched from blood (not recorded which). The receptor was isolated from a man younger than 40 who had recovered from COVID-19. The rearrangement uses TRBV3-1 (or the pseudogene TRBV3-2) and TRBJ1-3; 7 bases agree with TRBD1. CDR3 nucleotides: TGTGCCAGCAGCCAACTATGGACAGGAAACTCTGGAAACACCATATATTTT. This codes for CASSQLWTGNSGNTIYF.